This T cell receptor beta chain derives from a study of long-term antiretroviral therapy in people with HIV. Run at survey level, the immunoSEQ assay was version v3.0. Using immunoSEQ multiplex PCR, the repertoire was profiled, and TCRdb retains in-frame clones only, with some absent. The sample includes about 30,000 clones, 95% of them seen just once. Treatment of all HIV participants took place in the United States. Trimming removed 6 bases from V and 0 bases from J, with 11 bases in between. The CDR3 is 15 amino acids. Germline CDR1 is MNHEY and CDR2 is SMNVEV (reference sequence). The sample in question was unsorted PBMCs, obtained 5.3 years after starting antiretroviral therapy. The chain links TRBV27 to TRBJ2-2, with D hard to call. The source is a man aged 50 to 59 with HIV. The CDR3 nucleotides read TGTGCCAGCAGCCCCCAAACATCGAACACCGGGGAGCTGTTTTTT. The encoded protein is CASSPQTSNTGELFF.